Presented here are 22 T cell receptor beta chains from one specimen sequenced in a study of blood T cell repertoires in COVID-19. TCRdb's copy holds only in-frame clones and misses some; the assay was immunoSEQ multiplex PCR. The sample lists over 350,000 clones; roughly 91% were seen once. The sample taken for sequencing was peripheral blood. Every receptor here comes from a woman between 25 and 40 years old with acute or convalescent COVID-19.

J is TRBJ2-5 and V is TRBV4-1; D remains unclear. This CDR3 has 14 amino acids. From germline, CDR1 is MGHRA and CDR2 YSYEKL. Trimming stripped 1 base from V and 5 bases from J, with 11 bases between. CDR3: CASSQGHSMETQYF. In DNA, the CDR3 is TGCGCCAGCAGCCAAGGGCACAGTATGGAGACCCAGTACTTC.

The rearrangement uses TRBV9 and TRBJ1-1; tentative D call: TRBD1 (5 bases). The CDR3 is 16 residues long. Germline loops: CDR1 SGDLS, CDR2 YYNGEE. V lost 0 bases and J 1 base, leaving 13 bases between the germline ends. The CDR3 here is CASSVAGDQSNTEAFF. Written as DNA, the CDR3 is TGTGCCAGCAGCGTAGCGGGGGACCAATCGAACACTGAAGCTTTCTTT.

The genes are TRBV2 and TRBJ2-1; maybe TRBD2 (5 bases). The CDR3 has 14 amino acids. Trimming stripped 5 bases from V and 4 bases from J, with 12 bases between. Per germline, CDR1 SNHLY and CDR2 FYNNEI. The CDR3 loop reads CASSSPAAYNEQFF. In DNA form, the CDR3 reads TGTGCCAGCAGTTCCCCAGCGGCGTACAATGAGCAGTTCTTC.

The rearrangement links TRBV28 to TRBJ1-2; tentatively, D is TRBD1 (5 bases). The germline CDR1 and CDR2 sequences are MDHEN and SYDVKM. This CDR3 spans 13 amino acids. V was shortened by 8 bases and J by 5 bases, with 15 bases between the two germline ends. CDR3 amino acids: CASAPPKGYGYTF. DNA of the CDR3: TGTGCCAGCGCACCCCCAAAGGGGTATGGCTACACCTTC.

V and J are TRBV6-6 and TRBJ1-2, with TRBD1 matching 7 bases. V shed 6 bases, J shed 7 bases, and the junction held 11 bases outside the gene matches. Looked up from germline, CDR1 is MNHNY and CDR2 is SVGAGI (reference sequence). This CDR3 region has 14 residues. The CDR3 DNA reads as TGTGCCAGCAGCCCCCGAGAGGGGGCGGGTGGCTACACCTTC. This encodes CASSPREGAGGYTF.

CDR3 sequence reads: CASSRTGSYEQYF. CDR3 bases: TGTGCCAGCAGCAGGACAGGGAGTTACGAGCAGTACTTC. The chain carries TRBV28 and TRBJ2-7, with 8 bases fitting TRBD1. Germline CDR1 is MDHEN and CDR2 is SYDVKM. Losses at the gene ends were 6 bases for V and 4 bases for J; bases not matched to a gene: 5. The CDR3 has 13 amino acids.

This chain joins TRBV19 and TRBJ2-2, with 8 bases that match TRBD1. This CDR3 has 17 amino acids. V gave up 3 bases and J gave up 4 bases; unmatched junction bases: 10. Germline V lookup: CDR1 LNHDA, CDR2 SQIVND (reference sequence). The CDR3 loop reads CASSIGQGGTGTGELFF. CDR3 in DNA: TGTGCCAGTAGTATTGGACAGGGTGGTACGGGCACCGGGGAGCTGTTTTTT.

The rearrangement joins TRBV10-3 to TRBJ1-1; D unclear. The CDR3 contains 15 residues. The V gene's germline CDR1 is ENHRY and CDR2 SYGVKD. Deletions cut 3 bases from V and 1 base from J, with 12 bases between. For the CDR3, the DNA is TGTGCCATCAGTGACAGGAGTGGAGGGAACACTGAAGCTTTCTTT. It is translated as CAISDRSGGNTEAFF.

The rearrangement joins TRBV2 to TRBJ2-3; 7 nucleotides match TRBD1. Germline V gene lookup returns CDR1 SNHLY and CDR2 FYNNEI. V lost 8 bases, J lost 3 bases, and 26 bases stayed unmatched. CDR3 size: 20 residues. The CDR3 region is CASARSGQAPPFVVTDTQYF. CDR3 nucleotides: TGTGCCAGCGCACGAAGCGGACAGGCCCCCCCTTTCGTAGTAACAGATACGCAGTATTTT.

The gene calls are TRBV21-1 and TRBJ2-2; TRBD1 was called by the table and not checked on the DNA. TRBV21-1 constitutes a pseudogene. The CDR3 has 18 residues. The CDR3 here is CASSKARQITANTGELFF. CDR3 in DNA: TGTGCCAGCAGCAAAGCCCGACAGATTACAGCGAACACCGGGGAGCTGTTTTTT.

The rearrangement uses TRBV19 and TRBJ1-4; D gene ambiguous. Germline-derived CDR1 and CDR2 are LNHDA and SQIVND (reference sequence). This CDR3 spans 15 amino acids. V gave up 5 bases and J gave up 9 bases, with 19 bases separating them. CDR3 protein: CASSSPRGGIQKLFF. The DNA for the CDR3 is TGTGCCAGTAGTTCCCCCAGAGGAGGAATACAAAAACTGTTTTTT.

This clone was picked up one time. The chain is built from TRBV5-8 and TRBJ1-4, with a weak D call TRBD1 (5 bases). V lost 0 bases and J 7 bases, leaving 10 bases between the germline ends. The CDR3 covers 14 residues. Germline V CDR1 and CDR2: SGHTS, YDEGEE. The CDR3 protein is CASSLGQLGEKLFF. The CDR3 nucleotides read TGTGCCAGCAGCTTGGGACAGTTGGGTGAAAAACTGTTTTTT.

V usage is TRBV19 and J usage is TRBJ1-1; 7 nucleotides align to TRBD1. The CDR3 has 15 residues. The germline V gene has CDR1 LNHDA and CDR2 SQIVND (reference sequence). The ends lost 4 bases at V and 6 bases at J; junction bases unmatched: 11. This CDR3 reads CASSRVQGRFAEAFF. CDR3 in DNA: TGTGCCAGTAGTAGGGTACAGGGGCGCTTTGCTGAAGCTTTCTTT.

The chain is built from TRBV5-1 and TRBJ2-2, with 10 positions matching TRBD1. This CDR3 region has 16 residues. Germline CDR1 is SGHRS and CDR2 is YFSETQ. The J segment lost 2 bases and the V segment lost 4 bases, leaving 5 bases of the junction unmatched. Here the CDR3 reads CASSEGDRGNTGELFF. DNA for the CDR3: TGCGCCAGCAGCGAAGGGGACAGGGGAAACACCGGGGAGCTGTTTTTT.

The genes are TRBV30 and TRBJ1-6; D is uncertain. Germline CDR1 reads GTSNPN; CDR2 reads SVGIG (reference sequence). V was pared by 6 bases and J by 8 bases, with 23 bases between. The CDR3 has 16 residues. This chain's CDR3 is CACPGRRYGSDSPLHF. Here the CDR3 DNA reads TGTGCCTGCCCCGGGAGGAGGTACGGATCTGATTCACCCCTCCACTTT.

The V gene is TRBV12-5, the J gene TRBJ1-1; 7 bases line up with TRBD1. Germline values: CDR1 LGHNT, CDR2 FRNRAP. The CDR3 totals 18 residues. V was clipped by 0 bases and J by 3 bases; unmatched bases: 13. The CDR3 coding sequence is TGTGCTAGTGGTTTGGTCATAACAGGGGCCCAGACCCACACTGAAGCTTTCTTT. This gives the protein CASGLVITGAQTHTEAFF.

V usage is TRBV5-8 and J usage is TRBJ2-7; D not resolved. This CDR3 region has 17 residues. Per the germline V gene, CDR1 is SGHTS and CDR2 is YDEGEE. V was shortened by 0 bases and J by 2 bases, with 18 bases between the two germline ends. This CDR3 reads CASSLDILAGTPYEQYF. For the CDR3, the DNA is TGTGCCAGCAGCTTGGATATCTTGGCAGGTACCCCCTACGAGCAGTACTTC.

Note on this clone: A read error may produce the germline difference seen at one junction end. V usage is TRBV2 and J usage is TRBJ2-1; D uncertain. CDR3 length: 11 amino acids. Per germline, CDR1 SNHLY and CDR2 FYNNEI. The DNA for the CDR3 is TGTGCCAGCAGTGATCTTGCCCGGTTGCTCTTC. It translates to CASSDLARLLF. Drawing the rest from reference TRBV2 and TRBJ2-1, the complete variable domain is EPEVTQTPSHQVTQMGQEVILRCVPISNHLYFYWYRQILGQKVEFLVSFYNNEISEKSEIFDDQFSVERPDGSNFTLKIRSTKLEDSAMYFCASSDLARLLFGPGTRLTVL.

The chain is built from TRBV7-2 and TRBJ1-4; the D gene is possibly TRBD1 (5 bases). Germline-derived CDR1 and CDR2 are SGHTA and FQGNSA. The V end lost 3 bases, the J end lost 4 bases, and 12 bases lay between the germline ends. This CDR3 has 15 residues. The DNA of the CDR3 is TGTGCCAGCAGCTTGATGGGGCGTGTTAATGAAAAACTGTTTTTT. Translating gives CASSLMGRVNEKLFF. The entire variable domain, with the rest obtained from reference TRBV7-2 and TRBJ1-4, is as follows: GAGVSQSPSNKVTEKGKDVELRCDPISGHTALYWYRQSLGQGLEFLIYFQGNSAPDKSGLPSDRFSAERTGGSVSTLTIQRTQQEDSAVYLCASSLMGRVNEKLFFGSGTQLSVL.

V is TRBV2 and J is TRBJ2-2, with D maybe TRBD1 (6 bases). Germline V gene lookup returns CDR1 SNHLY and CDR2 FYNNEI. The CDR3 has 15 amino acids. Trimming shortened V by 4 bases and J by 3 bases, and 12 bases separated the two germline ends. CDR3: CASSVTGSDTGELFF. Written as DNA, the CDR3 is TGTGCCAGCAGTGTAACAGGGTCAGACACCGGGGAGCTGTTTTTT.

The chain is built from TRBV25-1 and TRBJ2-5; 8 nucleotides match TRBD2. The germline gives CDR1 MGHDK, CDR2 SYGVNS. Germline trimming cut 5 bases from V and 2 bases from J; bases unmatched to any gene: 10. CDR3 size: 16 residues. Written as DNA, the CDR3 is TGTGCCAGCAGTACATACGGGGGGGGAGAGCAAGAGACCCAGTACTTC. The encoded protein is CASSTYGGGEQETQYF.

The gene calls are TRBV2 and TRBJ1-3, with D maybe TRBD1 (5 bases). The CDR3 totals 16 residues. Germline V gene lookup returns CDR1 SNHLY and CDR2 FYNNEI. V shed 4 bases and J shed 3 bases, with 16 bases lying between them. The CDR3 region is CASSASLGAGGNTIYF. CDR3 nucleotide sequence: TGTGCCAGCAGTGCGAGTCTAGGGGCTGGTGGAAACACCATATATTTT.